Listed here are 30 T cell receptor beta chains from one sample, sequenced in a study of T cell responses to AZD1222 COVID-19 vaccine. Clones were read by immunoSEQ multiplex PCR, and TCRdb kept only the in-frame ones, dropping some. The sample carries around 200,000 clones, approximately 86% recorded once. The sample was peripheral blood, taken on day 0 of AZD1222 vaccination. These receptors all stem from an adult in good health.

The J gene is TRBJ2-1, the V gene TRBV3-1 (or the pseudogene TRBV3-2); TRBD2 matches at 7 bases. The germline CDR1 and CDR2 sequences are LGHDT and YNNKEL (reference sequence). The CDR3 is 14 residues long. Unmatched junction bases numbered 6, after V lost 4 bases and J lost 6 bases. CDR3 in amino acids: CASSRGGGTNEQFF. The CDR3 DNA follows: TGTGCCAGCAGCCGTGGGGGGGGTACCAATGAGCAGTTCTTC.

CDR3 DNA sequence: TGTGCCAGCAGACTTGATCCGTTCCCCTCCACTGAAGCTTTCTTT. It yields the protein CASRLDPFPSTEAFF. V is TRBV5-4 and J is TRBJ1-1; D is ambiguous. Trimming stripped 5 bases from V and 4 bases from J, with 18 bases between. CDR3 size: 15 residues. Germline CDR1 reads SGHNT; CDR2 reads YYREEE (reference sequence).

The V call is TRBV11-3, the J call TRBJ2-7; D is possibly TRBD1 (5 bases). This CDR3 has 14 amino acids. Germline CDR1 and CDR2: SGHNT and YENEEA. V was cut by 4 bases and J by 5 bases, with 15 bases left in between. This CDR3 reads CASSSGREYDEQYF. CDR3 sequence (DNA): TGTGCCAGCAGCTCTGGCAGGGAATACGACGAGCAGTACTTC.

The chain joins TRBV6-1 to TRBJ1-1; D not certain. CDR3 length equals 12 residues. V gave up 7 bases and J gave up 1 base, with 7 bases separating them. Germline V gene sequence: CDR1 MNHNS, CDR2 SASEGT. The CDR3 spells CASITGNTEAFF. The CDR3 bases are TGTGCCAGCATAACGGGGAACACTGAAGCTTTCTTT.

This chain joins TRBV27 and TRBJ2-7; D assignment may be TRBD1 or TRBD2 (6 bases each). V was cut by 4 bases and J by 3 bases, with 16 bases left in between. The CDR3 length is 15 residues. CDR1 is MNHEY and CDR2 is SMNVEV in the germline V gene (reference sequence). Here the CDR3 DNA reads TGTGCCAGCAGTTCCGGGGGCTCAAACTTCTACGAGCAGTACTTC. Residues: CASSSGGSNFYEQYF.

The V call is TRBV3-1 (or the pseudogene TRBV3-2), the J call TRBJ2-3, with 12 bases identical to TRBD1. CDR1 is LGHDT, CDR2 YNNKEL, per germline (reference sequence). This CDR3 comprises 18 residues. The V gene end was trimmed by 1 base and the J gene end by 7 bases; junction bases not matched to a gene: 12. The CDR3 is CASSQGRGGTGGVNTQYF. CDR3 nucleotides: TGTGCCAGCAGCCAAGGGAGGGGCGGGACAGGGGGCGTGAATACGCAGTATTTT.

The chain has TRBV6-1 and TRBJ2-2; 7 bases are a match to TRBD2. The germline V gene encodes CDR1 MNHNS and CDR2 SASEGT. The CDR3 runs to 17 residues. V lost 4 bases and J lost 0; bases outside the gene matches: 8. CDR3 DNA sequence: TGTGCCAGCAGTGCCACCTCGGGGGGAGCGAACACCGGGGAGCTGTTTTTT. This translates into CASSATSGGANTGELFF.

The V call is TRBV5-5, the J call TRBJ1-1; 9 bases fit TRBD1. V gave up 5 bases and J gave up 6 bases; unmatched junction bases: 8. This CDR3 has 14 amino acids. Germline CDR1 and CDR2: SGHKS and YYEKEE (reference sequence). This chain's CDR3 is CASRIQGALAEAFF. In nucleotides, the CDR3 is TGTGCCAGCAGGATACAGGGGGCCCTCGCTGAAGCTTTCTTT.

This rearrangement joins TRBV4-2 to TRBJ2-7; D remains unclear. CDR3 length: 14 amino acids. Per the germline V gene, CDR1 is LGHNA and CDR2 is YNFKEQ. V lost 4 bases to trimming and J lost 0 bases, with 10 bases between them. CDR3 loop: CASSLVGLSYEQYF. CDR3 bases: TGTGCCAGCAGCCTCGTGGGTCTCTCCTACGAGCAGTACTTC.

The chain employs TRBV3-1 (or the pseudogene TRBV3-2) and TRBJ2-7; D unresolved. CDR3 length equals 14 residues. Trimming cost V 1 base and J 2 bases, with 9 bases left between them. Looked up from germline, CDR1 is LGHDT and CDR2 is YNNKEL (reference sequence). The CDR3 is CASSQGRRPYEQYF. The CDR3 bases are TGTGCCAGCAGCCAAGGGCGCAGACCCTACGAGCAGTACTTC.

The chain has TRBV19 and TRBJ1-5; a weak D match, TRBD1 (5 bases). CDR1 and CDR2 from the germline V gene are LNHDA and SQIVND (reference sequence). Trimming pared 7 bases from V and 2 bases from J, leaving 9 bases between. The CDR3 extends over 13 amino acids. CDR3 sequence (DNA): TGTGCCAGTAAGGGCAGGGGCAATCAGCCCCAGCATTTT. It encodes CASKGRGNQPQHF.

This chain uses TRBV10-3 with TRBJ2-5; D unresolved. Trimming pared 2 bases from V and 2 bases from J, leaving 6 bases between. CDR3 size: 13 residues. Germline loops: CDR1 ENHRY, CDR2 SYGVKD. The DNA for the CDR3 is TGTGCCATCAGTGAGGGCAGACAAGAGACCCAGTACTTC. This gives the protein CAISEGRQETQYF.

This clone was counted ten times or more. This sequence joins TRBV10-1 and TRBJ1-1; D not certain. The germline gives CDR1 WNHNN, CDR2 SYGVQD (reference sequence). V lost 6 bases to trimming and J lost 0 bases, with 8 bases between them. This CDR3 is built from 13 residues. CDR3 region: CASRNSMNTEAFF. CDR3 bases: TGCGCCAGCAGAAACTCGATGAACACTGAAGCTTTCTTT.

The chain has TRBV28 and TRBJ2-2; 10 positions match TRBD2. This CDR3 has 15 residues. V lost 3 bases, J lost 5 bases, and 3 bases stayed unmatched. Per the germline V gene, CDR1 is MDHEN and CDR2 is SYDVKM. CDR3 sequence: CASSLLAGGTGELFF. The DNA for the CDR3 is TGTGCCAGCAGTTTGTTAGCGGGGGGTACCGGGGAGCTGTTTTTT.

This clone came up once. This sequence joins TRBV4-2 and TRBJ2-5; no clear D gene. CDR1 and CDR2 from the germline V gene are LGHNA and YNFKEQ. This CDR3 spans 13 amino acids. V was trimmed by 0 bases and J by 5 bases, leaving 7 bases between them. In nucleotides, the CDR3 is TGTGCCAGCAGCCAAGAACTGGGGGAGACCCAGTACTTC. The encoded protein is CASSQELGETQYF.

The count of this clone is one. The chain joins TRBV6-5 to TRBJ2-7, with 8 bases aligning to TRBD1. Per germline, CDR1 MNHEY and CDR2 SVGAGI. V gave up 8 bases and J gave up 6 bases; unmatched junction bases: 9. The CDR3 has 13 amino acids. The DNA of the CDR3 is TGTGCCAGCGGGGGGCAGGGGGCAATCGAGCAGTACTTC. It is translated as CASGGQGAIEQYF.

The chain joins TRBV4-1 to TRBJ1-4, with D uncertain. Germline CDR1 and CDR2: MGHRA and YSYEKL. Trimming stripped 0 bases from V and 6 bases from J, with 14 bases between. CDR3 size: 16 residues. This CDR3 reads CASSQDPVGGDEKLFF. In DNA form, the CDR3 reads TGCGCCAGCAGCCAAGATCCGGTGGGAGGAGATGAAAAACTGTTTTTT.

This clone has ten or more counts. The rearrangement uses TRBV19 and TRBJ2-2, with TRBD1 matching 8 bases. The CDR3 loop spans 17 amino acids. J was trimmed by 3 bases and V by 3 bases; bases with no gene match: 9. Germline values: CDR1 LNHDA, CDR2 SQIVND (reference sequence). CDR3 nucleotides: TGTGCCAGTAGTATTCATCCGGGACAGGTGGACACCGGGGAGCTGTTTTTT. Translation: CASSIHPGQVDTGELFF.

This chain links TRBV3-1 (or the pseudogene TRBV3-2) with TRBJ2-2; 12 bases are a match to TRBD2. Trimming took 8 bases from V and 6 from J; bases not matched to a gene: 4. The CDR3 runs 14 residues. The germline V gene has CDR1 LGHDT and CDR2 YNNKEL (reference sequence). The CDR3 protein is CASRTSGDPGELFF. CDR3 nucleotide sequence: TGTGCCAGCCGGACTAGCGGGGATCCCGGGGAGCTGTTTTTT.

The rearrangement links TRBV6-5 to TRBJ2-5; D is perhaps TRBD2 (6 bases). The CDR3 totals 14 residues. The V end lost 6 bases, the J end lost 5 bases, and 16 bases lay between the germline ends. Germline V gene lookup returns CDR1 MNHEY and CDR2 SVGAGI. The CDR3 region is CASRAPGRGETQYF. The CDR3 bases are TGTGCCAGCAGAGCACCGGGACGGGGGGAGACCCAGTACTTC.

This rearrangement joins TRBV7-2 to TRBJ1-5; 9 bases agree with TRBD1. The V segment lost 5 bases and the J segment 3 bases; nucleotides outside the gene matches: 5. This CDR3 has 15 amino acids. Germline V gene sequence: CDR1 SGHTA, CDR2 FQGNSA. The chain's CDR3 is CASSRTGGPNQPQHF. The CDR3 DNA sequence: TGTGCCAGCAGCCGTACAGGGGGCCCCAATCAGCCCCAGCATTTT.

This clone occurred once. This chain links TRBV4-2 with TRBJ2-2, with a possible D match to TRBD2 (5 bases). CDR1 is LGHNA, CDR2 YNFKEQ, per germline. Trimming took off 0 bases at V and 5 bases at J, with 19 bases between the two ends. This CDR3 spans 18 amino acids. The CDR3, as DNA: TGTGCCAGCAGCCAAGATAGAGGGCTCCTCTCTGGGACCGGGGAGCTGTTTTTT. This encodes CASSQDRGLLSGTGELFF.

A few counts support this clone. This chain's CDR3 is CASSVEGMTEAFF. The DNA of the CDR3 is TGTGCCAGCAGCGTAGAGGGGATGACTGAAGCTTTCTTT. This chain joins TRBV9 and TRBJ1-1, with a possible D match to TRBD1 (5 bases). Germline lookup yields CDR1 SGDLS and CDR2 YYNGEE. This CDR3 is built from 13 residues. Trimming removed 0 bases from V and 5 bases from J, with 8 bases in between.

The chain couples TRBV4-1 to TRBJ1-1; 7 positions match TRBD1. V was clipped by 2 bases and J by 4 bases; unmatched bases: 4. This CDR3 contains 14 residues. Germline V gene data show CDR1 as MGHRA and CDR2 as YSYEKL. The CDR3 reads CASSQTTGPTEAFF. The CDR3 DNA follows: TGCGCCAGCAGCCAAACGACAGGGCCCACTGAAGCTTTCTTT.

The V and J genes are TRBV15 and TRBJ2-2, with a weak D call TRBD2 (6 bases). Germline V gene data show CDR1 as LNHNV and CDR2 as YYDKDF (reference sequence). This CDR3 spans 14 amino acids. Trimming took off 6 bases at V and 7 bases at J, with 15 bases between the two ends. Here the CDR3 DNA reads TGTGCCACCAGGGCGGGACTCCTAGACGGGGAGCTGTTTTTT. The encoded protein is CATRAGLLDGELFF.

V is TRBV7-9 and J is TRBJ2-7, with 7 bases that match TRBD1. The junction had 13 bases not matched to a gene; V was cut back by 3 bases and J by 5 bases. The germline V gene encodes CDR1 SEHNR and CDR2 FQNEAQ (reference sequence). The CDR3 has 16 residues. The CDR3 DNA is TGTGCCAGCAGCTTTTATCAGGGGGTGACCCTGGACGAGCAGTACTTC. Translation gives CASSFYQGVTLDEQYF.

The chain employs TRBV6-6 and TRBJ1-2; 9 bases agree with TRBD1. This CDR3 is 15 amino acids long. J lost 3 bases, V lost 6 bases, and 8 bases had no gene match. Per germline, CDR1 MNHNY and CDR2 SVGAGI (reference sequence). CDR3 sequence: CASRAGTGRDYGYTF. In DNA, the CDR3 is TGTGCCAGCAGAGCCGGGACAGGGCGGGACTATGGCTACACCTTC.

The chain links TRBV19 to TRBJ2-2; D not resolved. CDR1 is LNHDA, CDR2 SQIVND, per germline (reference sequence). The CDR3 runs to 13 residues. V dropped 7 bases and J dropped 6 bases, with 12 bases sitting between them. The CDR3 sequence: CASIGSAAGELFF. The CDR3 bases are TGTGCCAGTATAGGGTCGGCAGCCGGGGAGCTGTTTTTT. The entire variable domain, with the rest obtained from reference TRBV19 and TRBJ2-2, is as follows: DGGITQSPKYLFRKEGQNVTLSCEQNLNHDAMYWYRQDPGQGLRLIYYSQIVNDFQKGDIAEGYSVSREKKESFPLTVTSAQKNPTAFYLCASIGSAAGELFFGEGSRLTVL.

CDR3: CSAQTETQYF. The CDR3 DNA reads as TGCAGTGCGCAGACAGAGACCCAGTACTTC. This rearrangement joins TRBV20-1 to TRBJ2-5; D is unclear. This CDR3 has 10 amino acids. Germline V gene data show CDR1 as DFQATT and CDR2 as SNEGSKA (reference sequence). Trimming took off 6 bases at V and 4 bases at J, with 6 bases between the two ends.

With respect to this clone: Its ends do not fully match the called genes, so a read error is possible. This chain links TRBV2 with TRBJ1-2; D gene unclear. CDR3 size: 16 residues. Looked up from germline, CDR1 is SNHLY and CDR2 is FYNNEI. The CDR3 coding sequence is TGTGCCAGCAGCGAGGAGATAGGTTCTACTAACTATGGCTACACCTTT. Translated: CASSEEIGSTNYGYTF.